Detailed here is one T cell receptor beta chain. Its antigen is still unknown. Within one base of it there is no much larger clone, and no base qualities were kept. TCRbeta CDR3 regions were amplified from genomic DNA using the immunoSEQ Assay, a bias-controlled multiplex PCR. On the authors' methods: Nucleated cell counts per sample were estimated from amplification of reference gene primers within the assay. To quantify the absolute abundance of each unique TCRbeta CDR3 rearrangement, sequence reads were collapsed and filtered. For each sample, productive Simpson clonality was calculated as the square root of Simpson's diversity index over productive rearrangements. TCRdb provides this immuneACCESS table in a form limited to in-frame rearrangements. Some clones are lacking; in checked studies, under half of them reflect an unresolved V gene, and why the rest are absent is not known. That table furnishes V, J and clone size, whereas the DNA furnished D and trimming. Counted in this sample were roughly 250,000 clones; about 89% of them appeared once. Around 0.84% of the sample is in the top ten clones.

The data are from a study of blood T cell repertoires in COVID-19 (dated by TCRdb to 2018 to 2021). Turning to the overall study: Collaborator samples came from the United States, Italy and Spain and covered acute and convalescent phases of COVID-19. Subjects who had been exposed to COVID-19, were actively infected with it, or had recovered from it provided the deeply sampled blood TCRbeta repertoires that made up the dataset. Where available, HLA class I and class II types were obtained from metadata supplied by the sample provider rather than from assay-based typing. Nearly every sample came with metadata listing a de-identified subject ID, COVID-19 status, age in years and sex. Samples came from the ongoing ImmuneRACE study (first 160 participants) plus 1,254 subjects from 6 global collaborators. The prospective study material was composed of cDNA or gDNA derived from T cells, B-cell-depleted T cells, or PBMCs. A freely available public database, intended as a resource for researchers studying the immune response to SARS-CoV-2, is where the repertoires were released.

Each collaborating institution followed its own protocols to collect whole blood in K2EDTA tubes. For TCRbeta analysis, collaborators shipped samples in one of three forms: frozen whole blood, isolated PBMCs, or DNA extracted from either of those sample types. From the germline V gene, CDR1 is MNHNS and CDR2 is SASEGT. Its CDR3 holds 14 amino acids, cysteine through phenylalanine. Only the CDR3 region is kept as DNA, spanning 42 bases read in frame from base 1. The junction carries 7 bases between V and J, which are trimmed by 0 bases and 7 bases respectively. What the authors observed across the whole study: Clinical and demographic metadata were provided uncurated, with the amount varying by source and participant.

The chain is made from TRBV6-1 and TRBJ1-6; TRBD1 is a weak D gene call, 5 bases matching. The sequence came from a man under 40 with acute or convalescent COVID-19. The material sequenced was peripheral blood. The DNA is TGTGCCAGCAGTGAAGCAGGGGTAAATTCACCCCTCCACTTT. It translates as CASSEAGVNSPLHF.